Listed below are T cell receptor beta chains from one sample, sequenced in a study of T cells after yellow fever vaccination. MiXCR was run by TCRdb on the 5' RACE reads, yielding one entry per CDR3 protein. Of some 300,000 distinct CDR3 sequences in the sample, 8.7% were seen once. Material: CD4+ T cells sorted from PBMCs, obtained 5 days after the yellow fever booster vaccination. The receptors were sampled from a man aged 18 to 29 who received the YFV17D yellow fever vaccine. Both conserved end residues are part of each CDR3. D genes are given only for firm matches. The listing skips clone size in some rows; elsewhere it reads once, few, many or a size class.

CDR3 length: 16
D gene: TRBD1
clone size: many
J gene: TRBJ2-3
V gene: TRBV7-9
CDR3 DNA: TGTGCCAGCAGCACCGGGACAGATCTGAGCACAGATACGCAGTATTTT
CDR3 protein: CASSTGTDLSTDTQYF

CDR3 length: 14
D gene: -
clone size: -
J gene: TRBJ2-1
V gene: TRBV20-1
CDR3 DNA: TGCAGCTCCGTTGGGGCGGGACCTAACAATGAGCAGTTCTTC
CDR3 protein: CSSVGAGPNNEQFF

CDR3 length: 14
D gene: -
clone size: -
J gene: TRBJ2-3
V gene: TRBV7-3
CDR3 DNA: TGTGCCAGCAGCGCCGGGCGGATCACAGATACGCAGTATTTT
CDR3 protein: CASSAGRITDTQYF

CDR3 length: 16
D gene: -
clone size: few
J gene: TRBJ2-7
V gene: TRBV10-2
CDR3 DNA: TGCGCCAGCAGGACCCATCCAGGGCCAGGATCCTACGAGCAGTACTTC
CDR3 protein: CASRTHPGPGSYEQYF

CDR3 length: 13
D gene: -
clone size: few
J gene: TRBJ2-4
V gene: TRBV11-2
CDR3 DNA: TGTGCCAGCAGCTTGGAGGTCAGGACTCTTCAGTACTTC
CDR3 protein: CASSLEVRTLQYF

CDR3 length: 15
D gene: TRBD1
clone size: -
J gene: TRBJ1-4
V gene: TRBV6-5
CDR3 DNA: TGTGCCAGCAGTGCAACAGGGGGCGCGCGGGAAAAACTGTTTTTT
CDR3 protein: CASSATGGAREKLFF

CDR3 length: 14
D gene: -
clone size: many
J gene: TRBJ2-5
V gene: TRBV6-4
CDR3 DNA: TGTGCCAGCAGTGGGTGTTTCAGTCAAGAGACCCAGTACTTC
CDR3 protein: CASSGCFSQETQYF

CDR3 length: 15
D gene: -
clone size: few
J gene: TRBJ2-3
V gene: TRBV5-1
CDR3 DNA: TGCGCCAGCAGCTTGGCGGCGGGGGACATAGATACGCAGTATTTT
CDR3 protein: CASSLAAGDIDTQYF

CDR3 length: 12
D gene: -
clone size: once
J gene: TRBJ2-5
V gene: TRBV5-1
CDR3 DNA: TGCGCCAGCAGCTTGAATGCGGAGACCCAGTACTTC
CDR3 protein: CASSLNAETQYF

CDR3 length: 13
D gene: TRBD1
clone size: many
J gene: TRBJ1-2
V gene: TRBV20-1
CDR3 DNA: TGCAGTGCTAGACGGACAGGGGGCACTGGCTACACCTTC
CDR3 protein: CSARRTGGTGYTF

CDR3 length: 15
D gene: TRBD2
clone size: -
J gene: TRBJ2-1
V gene: TRBV2
CDR3 DNA: TGTGCCAGCAGGAAAAGCGGGGGGGCTTACAATGAGCAGTTCTTC
CDR3 protein: CASRKSGGAYNEQFF

CDR3 length: 12
D gene: -
clone size: many
J gene: TRBJ1-1
V gene: TRBV12-3/TRBV12-4
CDR3 DNA: TGTGCCAGCAGTTTTTATAACACTGAAGCTTTCTTT
CDR3 protein: CASSFYNTEAFF

CDR3 length: 14
D gene: -
clone size: few
J gene: TRBJ2-7
V gene: TRBV5-6
CDR3 DNA: TGTGCCAGCAGCGGACTAGGACAGAGCTACGAGCAGTACTTC
CDR3 protein: CASSGLGQSYEQYF

CDR3 length: 11
D gene: -
clone size: many
J gene: TRBJ2-3
V gene: TRBV18
CDR3 DNA: TGTGCCAGCTCCGGGGCAGATACGCAGTATTTT
CDR3 protein: CASSGADTQYF

CDR3 length: 13
D gene: -
clone size: -
J gene: TRBJ1-4
V gene: TRBV12-3/TRBV12-4
CDR3 DNA: TGTGCCAGCCGCGAGAGGGGATGGGAAAAACTGTTTTTT
CDR3 protein: CASRERGWEKLFF

CDR3 length: 14
D gene: -
clone size: -
J gene: TRBJ2-3
V gene: TRBV7-6
CDR3 DNA: TGTGCCAGCAGCCCCGGACATCTGTCAGATACGCAGTATTTT
CDR3 protein: CASSPGHLSDTQYF

CDR3 length: 13
D gene: TRBD2
clone size: many
J gene: TRBJ2-1
V gene: TRBV29-1
CDR3 DNA: TGCAGCGTTGATCCAGCGGGGGAGTATAGGAAGTTCTTC
CDR3 protein: CSVDPAGEYRKFF

CDR3 length: 15
D gene: -
clone size: -
J gene: TRBJ1-4
V gene: TRBV12-3/TRBV12-4
CDR3 DNA: TGTGCCAGCGGCCACCGTCGCGCAACTAATGAAAAACTGTTTTTT
CDR3 protein: CASGHRRATNEKLFF

CDR3 length: 15
D gene: -
clone size: few
J gene: TRBJ1-1
V gene: TRBV18
CDR3 DNA: TGTGCCAGCTCACCACCGCTCGGACCGAACACTGAAGCTTTCTTT
CDR3 protein: CASSPPLGPNTEAFF

CDR3 length: 12
D gene: -
clone size: medium-sized
J gene: TRBJ2-1
V gene: TRBV12-3/TRBV12-4
CDR3 DNA: TGTGCCAGCAGTACATGGACCACTTCGGTGTTCTTC
CDR3 protein: CASSTWTTSVFF

CDR3 length: 13
D gene: TRBD1
clone size: few
J gene: TRBJ1-2
V gene: TRBV20-1
CDR3 DNA: TGCAGTGCTTCCGCCGGGACAGGGAACGGCTACACCTTC
CDR3 protein: CSASAGTGNGYTF

CDR3 length: 16
D gene: -
clone size: few
J gene: TRBJ2-1
V gene: TRBV5-1
CDR3 DNA: TGCGCCAGCAGCTTGGAGGCGGGGGCTCCCTACAATGAGCAGTTCTTC
CDR3 protein: CASSLEAGAPYNEQFF

CDR3 length: 14
D gene: -
clone size: many
J gene: TRBJ2-7
V gene: TRBV4-2
CDR3 DNA: TGTGCCAGCAGCCAAGATAGAGCCTCCAACGAGCAGTACTTC
CDR3 protein: CASSQDRASNEQYF

CDR3 length: 14
D gene: -
clone size: few
J gene: TRBJ2-1
V gene: TRBV24-1
CDR3 DNA: TGTGCCACCAGTGATCCAGGGGGGCCCAGTGAGCAGTTCTTC
CDR3 protein: CATSDPGGPSEQFF

CDR3 length: 16
D gene: TRBD2
clone size: -
J gene: TRBJ2-1
V gene: TRBV10-3
CDR3 DNA: TGTGCCATCAGTGCAGGGACTAGCGGGGGGCGTGGTGAGCAGTTCTTC
CDR3 protein: CAISAGTSGGRGEQFF

CDR3 length: 14
D gene: TRBD2
clone size: many
J gene: TRBJ2-3
V gene: TRBV7-2
CDR3 DNA: TGTGCCAGCAGCTTGCGGGGGGGCCCAGATACGCAGTATTTT
CDR3 protein: CASSLRGGPDTQYF

CDR3 length: 13
D gene: -
clone size: -
J gene: TRBJ2-1
V gene: TRBV3-1
CDR3 DNA: TGTGCCAGCAGCCAAGTTATGGCCGCCGAGGTGTTCTTC
CDR3 protein: CASSQVMAAEVFF

CDR3 length: 15
D gene: -
clone size: few
J gene: TRBJ1-1
V gene: TRBV5-1
CDR3 DNA: TGCGCCAGCAGCTTGGGTCACCGGGGAGGCACTGAAGCTTTCTTT
CDR3 protein: CASSLGHRGGTEAFF

CDR3 length: 15
D gene: TRBD2
clone size: -
J gene: TRBJ2-3
V gene: TRBV6-6
CDR3 DNA: TGTGCCAGCAGTTATATGGGGGGGAACACAGATACGCAGTATTTT
CDR3 protein: CASSYMGGNTDTQYF

CDR3 length: 14
D gene: -
clone size: few
J gene: TRBJ1-5
V gene: TRBV12-3/TRBV12-4
CDR3 DNA: TGTGCCAGCAGTTTCGGGGAGGAAGTTTCATCGGTGCATTTT
CDR3 protein: CASSFGEEVSSVHF

CDR3 length: 13
D gene: TRBD1
clone size: many
J gene: TRBJ2-1
V gene: TRBV7-7
CDR3 DNA: TGTGCCAGCAGCTTAGAACAGGGGAGTGAGCAGTTCTTC
CDR3 protein: CASSLEQGSEQFF

CDR3 length: 12
D gene: -
clone size: -
J gene: TRBJ2-3
V gene: TRBV10-3
CDR3 DNA: TGTGCCATCAGTGATAGCACAGATACGCAGTATTTT
CDR3 protein: CAISDSTDTQYF

CDR3 length: 13
D gene: TRBD1
clone size: few
J gene: TRBJ1-6
V gene: TRBV27
CDR3 DNA: TGTGCCAGCAGGGGACAGGGGGATTCACCCCTCCACTTT
CDR3 protein: CASRGQGDSPLHF

CDR3 length: 12
D gene: -
clone size: few
J gene: TRBJ2-1
V gene: TRBV11-2
CDR3 DNA: TGTGCCAGCAGGCTTAGCAGTGATGAGCAGTTCTTC
CDR3 protein: CASRLSSDEQFF

CDR3 length: 15
D gene: TRBD2
clone size: -
J gene: TRBJ2-1
V gene: TRBV5-8
CDR3 DNA: TGTGCCAGCAGCCACGGGACTAGACACTACAATGAGCAGTTCTTC
CDR3 protein: CASSHGTRHYNEQFF